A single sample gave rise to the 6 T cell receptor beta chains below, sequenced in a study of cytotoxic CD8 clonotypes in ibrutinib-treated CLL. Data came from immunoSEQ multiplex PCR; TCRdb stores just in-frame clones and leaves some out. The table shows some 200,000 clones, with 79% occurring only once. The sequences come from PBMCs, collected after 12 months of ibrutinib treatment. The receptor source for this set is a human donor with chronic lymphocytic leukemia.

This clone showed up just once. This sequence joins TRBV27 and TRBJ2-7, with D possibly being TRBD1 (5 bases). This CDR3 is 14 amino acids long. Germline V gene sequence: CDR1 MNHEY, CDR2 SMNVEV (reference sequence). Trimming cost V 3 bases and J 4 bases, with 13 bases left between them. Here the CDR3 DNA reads TGTGCCAGCAGTTTTAAAGGGGTCTGGTACGAGCAGTACTTC. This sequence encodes CASSFKGVWYEQYF.

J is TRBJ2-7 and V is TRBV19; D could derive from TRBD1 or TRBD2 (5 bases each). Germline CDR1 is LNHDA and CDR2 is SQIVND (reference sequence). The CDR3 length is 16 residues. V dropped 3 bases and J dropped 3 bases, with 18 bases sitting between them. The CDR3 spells CASSIALRGGNYEQYF. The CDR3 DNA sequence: TGTGCCAGTAGTATCGCGTTGAGGGGTGGAAACTACGAGCAGTACTTC.

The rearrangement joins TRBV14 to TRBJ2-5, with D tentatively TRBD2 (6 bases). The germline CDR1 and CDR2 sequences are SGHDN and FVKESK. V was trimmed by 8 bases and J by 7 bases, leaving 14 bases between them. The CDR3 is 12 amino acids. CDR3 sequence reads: CASEGDGGTQYF. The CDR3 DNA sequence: TGTGCCAGCGAGGGAGACGGGGGGACCCAGTACTTC. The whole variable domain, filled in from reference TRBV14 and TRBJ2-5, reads EAGVTQFPSHSVIEKGQTVTLRCDPISGHDNLYWYRRVMGKEIKFLLHFVKESKQDESGMPNNRFLAERTGGTYSTLKVQPAELEDSGVYFCASEGDGGTQYFGPGTRLLVL.

The CDR3 sequence: CASSGDRTYEQYF. As DNA, the CDR3 is TGTGCCAGCAGTGGGGACAGAACCTACGAGCAGTACTTC. The chain employs TRBV6-5 and TRBJ2-7, with TRBD1 matching over 7 bases. CDR3 size: 13 residues. V lost 5 bases and J lost 2; bases outside the gene matches: 3. Germline values: CDR1 MNHEY, CDR2 SVGAGI.

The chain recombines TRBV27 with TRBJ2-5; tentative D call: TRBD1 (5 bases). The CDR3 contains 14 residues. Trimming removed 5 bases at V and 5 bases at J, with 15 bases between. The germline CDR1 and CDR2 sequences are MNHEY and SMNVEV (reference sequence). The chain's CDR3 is CASSRRDGVETQYF. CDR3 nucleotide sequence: TGTGCCAGCAGTCGCAGGGATGGGGTGGAGACCCAGTACTTC.

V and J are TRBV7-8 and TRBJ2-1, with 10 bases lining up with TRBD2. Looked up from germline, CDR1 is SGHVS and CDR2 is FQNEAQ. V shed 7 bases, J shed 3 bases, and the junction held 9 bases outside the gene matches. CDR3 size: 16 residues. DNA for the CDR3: TGTGCCAGCACACCACGCAGGACTAGCGGCTACAATGAGCAGTTCTTC. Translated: CASTPRRTSGYNEQFF.